This T cell receptor beta chain was profiled in a study of blood T cell repertoires in COVID-19 (dated by TCRdb to 2019 to 2021). Background on the whole study: The collaborator samples originated in the United States, Italy and Spain and spanned the acute and convalescent phases of COVID-19. Deeply sampled blood TCRbeta repertoires from subjects exposed to, actively infected with, or recovered from COVID-19 were included in the dataset. Where HLA class I and class II types were available, the types were taken from metadata supplied by the sample provider, not from assay-based typing. The samples were drawn from two sources: the first 160 participants of the ongoing ImmuneRACE study, and over 1,000 subjects contributed by 6 global collaborators. The prospective study material was composed of cDNA or gDNA derived from T cells, B-cell-depleted T cells, or PBMCs. A freely available public database, intended as a resource for researchers studying the immune response to SARS-CoV-2, is where the repertoires were released. The sample metadata nearly always contained a de-identified subject ID, COVID-19 status, age in years and sex.

TCRbeta CDR3 regions were amplified from genomic DNA by means of the immunoSEQ Assay, a bias-controlled multiplex PCR. The published analysis was carried out like this. Within the assay, amplification of reference gene primers was used to estimate how many nucleated cells each sample contained. To quantify the absolute abundance of each unique TCRbeta CDR3 rearrangement, sequence reads were collapsed and filtered. For each sample, productive Simpson clonality was calculated as the square root of Simpson's diversity index across productive rearrangements. TCRdb's version of the immuneACCESS table is confined to in-frame rearrangements and falls short of the full clone set. An unresolved V gene accounts for under half of the shortfall where checked; the remainder is of unknown origin. V and J calls and clone size are those listed in that table; D and trimming were worked out from the DNA. The sample data list fewer than 350,000 clones, and 85% of these were observed just once. The ten largest clones represent around 4.2% of the sample.

Including the terminal cysteine and phenylalanine, the CDR3 comprises 15 residues. The DNA shown is the 45-base CDR3, in frame from base 1. Each collaborating institution followed its own protocols to collect whole blood in K2EDTA tubes. For TCRbeta analysis, collaborators shipped samples in one of three forms: frozen whole blood, isolated PBMCs, or DNA extracted from either of those sample types. About this clone: Its antigen has not been determined. Base qualities were left out, and no much larger clone turns up one base away.

The full study reports these points: The amount of clinical and demographic metadata varied by source and participant and was provided uncurated.

The chain employs TRBV21-1 and TRBJ1-2. TRBV21-1 is a known pseudogene. The receptor's source is a woman aged 50 to 65 with active or convalescent COVID-19. The sample consisted of peripheral blood. CDR3 reads: CASSNSGEFVYGYTF. The DNA sequence is TGTGCCAGCAGCAATTCGGGGGAGTTCGTGTATGGCTACACCTTC.